A single sample gave rise to the 22 T cell receptor beta chains below, sequenced in a study of blood T cell repertoires in COVID-19. Here immunoSEQ multiplex PCR was the method, and the copy in TCRdb shows in-frame clones only, minus some. The data show 270,000 or so clones, with roughly 84% seen just once and about 3% held by the top ten. Sequenced material: peripheral blood. These receptors were taken from a woman between 18 and 29 years old with acute or convalescent COVID-19.

The V call is TRBV5-6, the J call TRBJ2-1, with D hard to call. With 2 bases removed from V and 0 bases from J, the gap between germline ends came to 9 bases. This CDR3 spans 15 amino acids. Germline V lookup: CDR1 SGHDT, CDR2 YYEEEE. This chain's CDR3 is CASSLLPSSYNEQFF. The CDR3 DNA reads as TGTGCCAGCAGCTTACTACCGTCCTCCTACAATGAGCAGTTCTTC.

V and J are TRBV21-1 and TRBJ2-7; TRBD1, the table's D call, was not compared with the DNA. TRBV21-1 is termed a pseudogene. The CDR3 runs to 14 residues. CDR3 in amino acids: CASSKGSGIYEQYF. In nucleotides, the CDR3 is TGTGCCAGCAGCAAAGGTTCAGGAATCTACGAGCAGTACTTC.

V and J are TRBV3-1 (or the pseudogene TRBV3-2) and TRBJ2-7; D not resolved. The V gene's germline CDR1 is LGHDT and CDR2 YNNKEL (reference sequence). The V end lost 1 base, the J end lost 2 bases, and 15 bases lay between the germline ends. The CDR3 is 16 amino acids. The CDR3 region has the DNA TGTGCCAGCAGCCAAGTGGGCAGCCGTGCCACCTACGAGCAGTACTTC. Encoded protein: CASSQVGSRATYEQYF.

V is TRBV7-8 and J is TRBJ2-1; D possibly corresponds to TRBD2 (6 bases). The CDR3 extends over 19 amino acids. Deletions cut 3 bases from V and 6 bases from J, with 27 bases between. Germline V gene data show CDR1 as SGHVS and CDR2 as FQNEAQ. The chain's CDR3 is CASSFRGWNRRLVSNEQFF. The CDR3, as DNA: TGTGCCAGCAGCTTCCGCGGGTGGAATAGACGACTAGTCTCCAATGAGCAGTTCTTC.

The rearrangement links TRBV13 to TRBJ2-1; D perhaps matches TRBD1 (5 bases). Per germline, CDR1 PRHDT and CDR2 FYEKMQ (reference sequence). Trimming removed 2 bases at V and 5 bases at J, with 13 bases between. The CDR3 consists of 15 residues. CDR3 residues: CASSLRQWPDNEQFF. CDR3 DNA sequence: TGTGCCAGCAGCTTAAGACAGTGGCCAGACAATGAGCAGTTCTTC.

This sequence joins TRBV3-1 (or the pseudogene TRBV3-2) and TRBJ2-5, with a weak D call TRBD2 (6 bases). Germline CDR1 LGHDT, CDR2 YNNKEL (reference sequence). The CDR3 runs 15 residues. The V end lost 3 bases, the J end lost 1 base, and 12 bases lay between the germline ends. The CDR3 region has the DNA TGTGCCAGCAGCCAGGGGGGAGCCACCCAAGAGACCCAGTACTTC. Translation gives CASSQGGATQETQYF.

The chain uses TRBV19 and TRBJ1-5; 9 bases line up with TRBD1. V lost 5 bases, J lost 2 bases, and 4 bases stayed unmatched. The length of the CDR3 is 15 residues. CDR1 LNHDA and CDR2 SQIVND come from the germline V gene (reference sequence). CDR3 DNA: TGTGCCAGTAGTGCGGACAGGGGTCGCAATCAGCCCCAGCATTTT. Residues: CASSADRGRNQPQHF. The full variable domain, with the rest looked up from reference TRBV19 and TRBJ1-5, is DGGITQSPKYLFRKEGQNVTLSCEQNLNHDAMYWYRQDPGQGLRLIYYSQIVNDFQKGDIAEGYSVSREKKESFPLTVTSAQKNPTAFYLCASSADRGRNQPQHFGDGTRLSIL.

The rearrangement links TRBV2 to TRBJ2-1, with D possibly TRBD2 on 6 matching bases. Trimming took 3 bases from V and 3 from J, leaving 9 bases between them. CDR3 size: 14 residues. CDR1 and CDR2 (germline): SNHLY, FYNNEI. The CDR3 bases are TGTGCCAGCAGTGAGACTAGGGGCTACAATGAGCAGTTCTTC. Amino acid sequence: CASSETRGYNEQFF.

The chain carries TRBV6-2 or TRBV6-3 and TRBJ1-1, with 7 bases that match TRBD1. The ends lost 3 bases at V and 11 bases at J; junction bases unmatched: 3. The germline V gene encodes CDR1 MNHEY and CDR2 SVGEGT. The CDR3 runs to 11 residues. In nucleotides, the CDR3 is TGTGCCAGCAGTTATACAGGGGATGCTTTCTTT. Encoded protein: CASSYTGDAFF.

The chain recombines TRBV2 with TRBJ2-3; 8 bases map to TRBD2. J lost 4 bases, V lost 0 bases, and 9 bases had no gene match. The CDR3 length is 17 residues. Germline V gives CDR1 SNHLY, CDR2 FYNNEI. The CDR3 spells CASSEALGLVGADTQYF. The CDR3 DNA follows: TGTGCCAGCAGTGAAGCTTTGGGACTAGTGGGGGCAGATACGCAGTATTTT.

The chain carries TRBV5-1 and TRBJ1-1; possibly TRBD1 for D (6 bases). Trimming left V 7 bases short and J 1 base short, with 14 bases between. Germline V gene lookup returns CDR1 SGHRS and CDR2 YFSETQ. This CDR3 contains 14 residues. The CDR3 DNA reads as TGCGCCAGCCTTCCGCAGGGGTCGAACACTGAAGCTTTCTTT. Amino acid sequence: CASLPQGSNTEAFF.

The CDR3 nucleotides read TGTGCCAGCAGTCCCTGGGGGGGGGACACTGAAGCTTTCTTT. Its protein product is CASSPWGGDTEAFF. This chain connects TRBV6-5 to TRBJ1-1; D is possibly TRBD1 (5 bases). V gave up 5 bases and J gave up 3 bases, with 13 bases separating them. The germline V gene has CDR1 MNHEY and CDR2 SVGAGI. The CDR3 is 14 amino acids.

The rearrangement joins TRBV30 to TRBJ2-1; 9 bases align to TRBD2. The CDR3 covers 14 residues. Trimming took 4 bases from V and 4 from J; bases not matched to a gene: 5. Germline CDR1 and CDR2: GTSNPN and SVGIG (reference sequence). The CDR3 protein is CAWIPSGTYNEQFF. The CDR3 DNA reads as TGTGCCTGGATCCCTAGCGGGACTTACAATGAGCAGTTCTTC.

V usage is TRBV6-2 or TRBV6-3 and J usage is TRBJ2-7, with 8 bases that match TRBD1. The trim removed 0 bases at V and 5 bases at J, leaving 6 bases unmatched. This CDR3 has 15 residues. CDR1 and CDR2 from the germline V gene are MNHEY and SVGEGT. CDR3 nucleotides: TGTGCCAGCAGTTACTCTGGCAGGGGGCTAAACGAGCAGTACTTC. Translating it yields CASSYSGRGLNEQYF.

The V gene is TRBV6-6, the J gene TRBJ1-3; 7 positions match TRBD1. V lost 11 bases to trimming and J lost 2 bases; unmatched junction nucleotides: 12. Germline CDR1 MNHNY, CDR2 SVGAGI (reference sequence). This CDR3 has 15 residues. The CDR3 bases are TGTGCCGGGGGTACACAGGGGAAAGCTGGAAACACCATATATTTT. This sequence encodes CAGGTQGKAGNTIYF.

This chain uses TRBV5-1 with TRBJ2-7; D is possibly TRBD2 (5 bases). The V gene lost 4 bases and the J gene lost 0 bases, with 14 bases spanning the gap. The CDR3 totals 15 residues. Germline loops: CDR1 SGHRS, CDR2 YFSETQ. CDR3 residues: CASSAPETSSYEQYF. Here the CDR3 DNA reads TGCGCCAGCAGCGCCCCCGAAACTAGCTCCTACGAGCAGTACTTC.

The gene calls are TRBV25-1 and TRBJ2-3, with no clear D. CDR3 length: 14 residues. V was shortened by 3 bases and J by 4 bases, with 11 bases between the two germline ends. CDR1 and CDR2 from the germline V gene are MGHDK and SYGVNS. The CDR3 region has the DNA TGTGCCAGCAGTGACCCTCGAGGTCCAGATACGCAGTATTTT. Residues: CASSDPRGPDTQYF.

The genes are TRBV2 and TRBJ1-2, with D perhaps matching TRBD1 (6 bases). Looked up from germline, CDR1 is SNHLY and CDR2 is FYNNEI. The CDR3 spans 12 residues. Deletions cut 9 bases from V and 7 bases from J, with 15 bases between. The CDR3 here is CASKGQPLGYTF. DNA of the CDR3: TGTGCCAGTAAAGGACAGCCCCTTGGCTACACCTTC.

The chain employs TRBV5-1 and TRBJ2-7; D is possibly TRBD2 (6 bases). This CDR3 region has 13 residues. V lost 2 bases, J lost 5 bases, and 11 bases lay in between. Germline V gives CDR1 SGHRS, CDR2 YFSETQ. Written as DNA, the CDR3 is TGCGCCAGCAGCTTTCGACTAGGTGACGAGCAGTACTTC. Its translation: CASSFRLGDEQYF.

The CDR3 loop reads CASSLGLAGGYTDTQYF. CDR3 nucleotide sequence: TGTGCCAGCAGCTTGGGACTAGCGGGAGGGTACACAGATACGCAGTATTTT. The gene calls are TRBV5-8 and TRBJ2-3, with TRBD2 matching 14 bases. Germline V gene data show CDR1 as SGHTS and CDR2 as YDEGEE. This CDR3 contains 17 residues. V was pared by 0 bases and J by 2 bases, with 2 bases of the junction left unmatched.

V usage is TRBV7-2 and J usage is TRBJ2-2; 8 nucleotides match TRBD2. Germline CDR1 and CDR2: SGHTA and FQGNSA. The CDR3 has 17 residues. The V and J ends lost 3 bases and 6 bases, in that order; junction bases with no gene match: 12. The CDR3, as DNA: TGTGCCAGCAGCTTGGGTTGGGAGCGGGAGTCGGCCGGGGAGCTGTTTTTT. This translates into CASSLGWERESAGELFF.

This clone was counted between two and nine times. J is TRBJ1-1 and V is TRBV7-6, with TRBD1 matching 7 bases. The CDR3 sequence is 15 residues long. CDR1 is SGHVS and CDR2 is FNYEAQ in the germline V gene. V trimming: 3 bases; J trimming: 1 base; junction bases outside the gene matches: 5. CDR3 bases: TGTGCCAGCAGCTTGAACTCAGGGGGGAACACTGAAGCTTTCTTT. It specifies CASSLNSGGNTEAFF. Looking up the rest from reference TRBV7-6 and TRBJ1-1 gives the full variable domain: GAGVSQSPRYKVTKRGQDVALRCDPISGHVSLYWYRQALGQGPEFLTYFNYEAQQDKSGLPNDRFSAERPEGSISTLTIQRTEQRDSAMYRCASSLNSGGNTEAFFGQGTRLTVV.